Listed below are T cell receptor beta chains from one sample, sequenced in a study of blood T cells in healthy people across ages. One entry per CDR3 protein, called by TCRdb with MiXCR from the 5' RACE reads. This table holds more than 600,000 distinct CDR3 sequences, more than 20% found once. These sequences were also reported in another study, on T cells of mothers and their children.

The sample was blood. All receptors derive from a boy aged 10-17 years in good health. Both conserved end residues are part of each CDR3. The order of the fields is V gene, clone size, D gene, J gene, CDR3 protein, CDR3 DNA. The D gene is left open where the match is weak. Size is omitted from some rows. Given values are once, few, many or a class for expanded clones.

V: TRBV12-3/TRBV12-4; size: few; D: TRBD1; J: TRBJ2-5; CDR3: CASSTDRGKTQYF; DNA: TGTGCCAGCAGTACCGACAGGGGAAAGACCCAGTACTTC
V: TRBV12-3/TRBV12-4; size: -; D: -; J: TRBJ1-2; CDR3: CASSLGLGEDGYTF; DNA: TGTGCCAGCAGTTTAGGTCTGGGTGAAGATGGCTACACCTTC
V: TRBV7-2; size: -; D: -; J: TRBJ2-1; CDR3: CASSLRDTYNEQFF; DNA: TGTGCCAGCAGCCTCCGGGACACATACAATGAGCAGTTCTTC
V: TRBV6-6; size: -; D: -; J: TRBJ2-5; CDR3: CASSYPGPQETQYF; DNA: TGTGCCAGCAGTTACCCAGGGCCTCAAGAGACCCAGTACTTC
V: TRBV9; size: -; D: -; J: TRBJ2-7; CDR3: CASSALDRADEQYF; DNA: TGTGCCAGCAGCGCTTTGGACCGCGCCGACGAGCAGTACTTC
V: TRBV7-9; size: -; D: -; J: TRBJ2-1; CDR3: CASSLGLVSSYNEQFF; DNA: TGTGCCAGCAGCTTAGGTTTGGTAAGCTCCTACAATGAGCAGTTCTTC
V: TRBV4-3; size: -; D: TRBD1; J: TRBJ1-6; CDR3: CASSQGLMNGWTGTNSPLHF; DNA: TGCGCCAGCAGCCAAGGGTTAATGAACGGATGGACAGGGACCAATTCACCCCTCCACTTT
V: TRBV29-1; size: -; D: -; J: TRBJ1-2; CDR3: CSVLGVGYGYTF; DNA: TGCAGCGTGCTCGGGGTGGGCTATGGCTACACCTTC
V: TRBV5-1; size: -; D: -; J: TRBJ2-3; CDR3: CASSSIEAGSSTDTQYF; DNA: TGCGCCAGCAGCAGTATCGAGGCGGGTTCTAGCACAGATACGCAGTATTTT
V: TRBV2; size: few; D: TRBD1; J: TRBJ2-1; CDR3: CASSERTGRSEQFF; DNA: TGTGCCAGCAGCGAAAGGACAGGGCGAAGTGAGCAGTTCTTC
V: TRBV11-2; size: -; D: TRBD1; J: TRBJ1-1; CDR3: CASSLDLAGGDEAFF; DNA: TGTGCCAGCAGCTTAGATTTGGCAGGGGGGGATGAAGCTTTCTTT
V: TRBV29-1; size: -; D: TRBD1; J: TRBJ2-1; CDR3: CSNSRDRYNEQFF; DNA: TGCAGCAATAGCCGGGACAGGTACAATGAGCAGTTCTTC
V: TRBV15; size: -; D: -; J: TRBJ1-5; CDR3: CATSPLLGAGNQPQHF; DNA: TGTGCCACCAGCCCACTTCTCGGGGCCGGCAATCAGCCCCAGCATTTT
V: TRBV12-3/TRBV12-4; size: -; D: -; J: TRBJ2-3; CDR3: CASSPLSASTQYF; DNA: TGTGCCAGCAGTCCCCTTAGCGCGAGTACGCAGTATTTT
V: TRBV28; size: -; D: -; J: TRBJ1-5; CDR3: CASLGPGASNQPQHF; DNA: TGTGCCAGCCTTGGCCCAGGGGCTAGCAATCAGCCCCAGCATTTT
V: TRBV10-1; size: -; D: -; J: TRBJ2-7; CDR3: CASSLRMLDEQYF; DNA: TGCGCCAGCAGTTTGAGAATGTTGGACGAGCAGTACTTC
V: TRBV20-1; size: -; D: -; J: TRBJ2-7; CDR3: CSARDDRRPSYEQYF; DNA: TGCAGTGCTAGAGATGACAGGAGACCCTCCTACGAGCAGTACTTC
V: TRBV5-6; size: -; D: TRBD2; J: TRBJ2-1; CDR3: CASSFLAGPYNEQFF; DNA: TGTGCCAGCAGCTTTTTAGCGGGACCCTACAATGAGCAGTTCTTC
V: TRBV7-2; size: -; D: -; J: TRBJ2-6; CDR3: CASSLVSGAGANVLTF; DNA: TGTGCCAGCAGCTTAGTGTCAGGGGCGGGGGCCAACGTCCTGACTTTC
V: TRBV29-1; size: few; D: -; J: TRBJ1-2; CDR3: CSVEDLDGGIYYGYTF; DNA: TGCAGCGTTGAAGATCTTGACGGTGGGATTTACTATGGCTACACCTTC
V: TRBV7-2; size: -; D: -; J: TRBJ2-7; CDR3: CASSFDHGVGYEQYF; DNA: TGTGCCAGCAGCTTCGATCACGGCGTAGGGTACGAGCAGTACTTC
V: TRBV11-2; size: -; D: -; J: TRBJ1-2; CDR3: CASSLEYGAHGYTF; DNA: TGTGCCAGCAGCTTAGAATACGGGGCCCATGGCTACACCTTC
V: TRBV15; size: -; D: -; J: TRBJ2-7; CDR3: CATSRDAGRSYEQYF; DNA: TGTGCCACCAGCAGAGATGCAGGTCGTTCCTACGAGCAGTACTTC
V: TRBV29-1; size: -; D: -; J: TRBJ1-1; CDR3: CSVVLTEAFF; DNA: TGCAGCGTTGTCCTCACTGAAGCTTTCTTT
V: TRBV19; size: -; D: -; J: TRBJ1-1; CDR3: CASSGVGQFEAFF; DNA: TGTGCCAGTAGTGGTGTCGGGCAGTTTGAAGCTTTCTTT
V: TRBV5-1; size: -; D: -; J: TRBJ2-7; CDR3: CASSPLVGGPVREQYF; DNA: TGCGCCAGCAGCCCACTCGTGGGAGGCCCAGTTCGAGAGCAGTACTTC
V: TRBV3-1; size: few; D: -; J: TRBJ2-5; CDR3: CASSQGGTDRTQYF; DNA: TGTGCCAGCAGCCAGGGGGGGACAGACCGGACCCAGTACTTC
V: TRBV4-2; size: -; D: -; J: TRBJ2-7; CDR3: CASSQENGLANEQYF; DNA: TGTGCCAGCAGCCAAGAGAATGGGCTAGCTAACGAGCAGTACTTC
V: TRBV5-6; size: -; D: -; J: TRBJ1-2; CDR3: CASRFLGAANYGYTF; DNA: TGTGCCAGCAGATTCTTGGGGGCCGCTAACTATGGCTACACCTTC
V: TRBV28; size: few; D: TRBD1; J: TRBJ1-3; CDR3: CLSQGTTSGNTIYF; DNA: TGCCTCTCACAGGGGACTACCTCTGGAAACACCATATATTTT
V: TRBV18; size: -; D: TRBD2; J: TRBJ2-1; CDR3: CASFTSGRAAEQFF; DNA: TGTGCCAGTTTCACTAGCGGGAGGGCCGCTGAGCAGTTCTTC
V: TRBV5-1; size: few; D: TRBD1; J: TRBJ2-3; CDR3: CASSRDRVGDTQYF; DNA: TGCGCCAGCAGCAGGGACAGGGTTGGAGATACGCAGTATTTT
V: TRBV29-1; size: few; D: TRBD1; J: TRBJ2-4; CDR3: CSVAMTGDGNIQYF; DNA: TGCAGCGTCGCCATGACAGGGGATGGGAACATTCAGTACTTC
V: TRBV5-6; size: -; D: -; J: TRBJ2-1; CDR3: CASSSGFRGLDEQFF; DNA: TGTGCCAGCAGCTCGGGGTTCAGGGGATTGGATGAGCAGTTCTTC
V: TRBV19; size: medium-sized; D: TRBD1; J: TRBJ1-1; CDR3: CASSARDRYEAFF; DNA: TGTGCCAGTAGTGCCCGGGACAGGTACGAAGCTTTCTTT
V: TRBV5-1; size: few; D: TRBD1; J: TRBJ2-1; CDR3: CASSSPRDRQVLNEQFF; DNA: TGCGCCAGCAGCTCACCCCGGGACAGGCAGGTTCTCAATGAGCAGTTCTTC